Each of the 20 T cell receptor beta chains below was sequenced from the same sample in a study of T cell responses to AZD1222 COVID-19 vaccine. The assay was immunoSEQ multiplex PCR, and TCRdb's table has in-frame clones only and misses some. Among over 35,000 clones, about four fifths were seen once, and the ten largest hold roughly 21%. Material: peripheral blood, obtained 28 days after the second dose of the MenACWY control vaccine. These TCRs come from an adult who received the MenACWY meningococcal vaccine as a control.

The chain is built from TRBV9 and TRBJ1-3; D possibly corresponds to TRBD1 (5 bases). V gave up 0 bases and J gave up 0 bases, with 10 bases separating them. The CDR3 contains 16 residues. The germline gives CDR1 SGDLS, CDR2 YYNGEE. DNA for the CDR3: TGTGCCAGCAGCGTAGCTGAGGGGACCTCTGGAAACACCATATATTTT. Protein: CASSVAEGTSGNTIYF.

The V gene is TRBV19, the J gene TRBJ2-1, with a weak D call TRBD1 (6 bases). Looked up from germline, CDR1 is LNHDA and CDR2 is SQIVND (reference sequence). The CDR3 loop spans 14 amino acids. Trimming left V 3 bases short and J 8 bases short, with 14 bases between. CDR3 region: CASSIYLQGYEQFF. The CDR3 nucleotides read TGTGCCAGTAGTATCTATTTGCAGGGGTATGAGCAGTTCTTC.

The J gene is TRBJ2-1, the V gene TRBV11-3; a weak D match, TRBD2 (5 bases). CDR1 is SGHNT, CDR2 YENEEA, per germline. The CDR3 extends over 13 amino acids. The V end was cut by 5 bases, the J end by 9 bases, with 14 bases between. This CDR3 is CASSPLLGGEQFF. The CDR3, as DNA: TGTGCCAGCAGCCCCTTACTTGGAGGTGAGCAGTTCTTC.

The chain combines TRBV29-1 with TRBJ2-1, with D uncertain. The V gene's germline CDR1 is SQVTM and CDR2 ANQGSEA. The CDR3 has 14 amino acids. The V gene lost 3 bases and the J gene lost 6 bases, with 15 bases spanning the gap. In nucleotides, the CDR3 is TGCAGCGTTGAGCGTCTTGGTTCCGGCAATGAGCAGTTCTTC. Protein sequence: CSVERLGSGNEQFF.

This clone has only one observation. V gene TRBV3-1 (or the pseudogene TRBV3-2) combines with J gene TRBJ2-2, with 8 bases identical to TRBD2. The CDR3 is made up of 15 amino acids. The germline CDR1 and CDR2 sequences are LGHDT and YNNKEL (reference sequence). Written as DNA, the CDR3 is TGTCCCCGCCGCCCCCGGGGGGGGGCGGGCGGGGAGCTGTTTTTT. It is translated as CPRRPRGGAGGELFF.

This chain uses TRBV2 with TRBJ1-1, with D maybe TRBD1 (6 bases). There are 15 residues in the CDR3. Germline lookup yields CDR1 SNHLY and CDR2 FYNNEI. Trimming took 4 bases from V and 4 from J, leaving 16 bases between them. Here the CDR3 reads CASSAEQGMGTEAFF. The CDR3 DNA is TGTGCCAGCAGTGCCGAACAGGGTATGGGCACTGAAGCTTTCTTT.

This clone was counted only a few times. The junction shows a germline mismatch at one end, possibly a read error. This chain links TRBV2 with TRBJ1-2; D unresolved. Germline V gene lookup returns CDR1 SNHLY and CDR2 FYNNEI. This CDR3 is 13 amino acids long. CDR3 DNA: TGTGCCAGCACTGAAACGCGTAACTATGGCTACACCTTC. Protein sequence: CASTETRNYGYTF.

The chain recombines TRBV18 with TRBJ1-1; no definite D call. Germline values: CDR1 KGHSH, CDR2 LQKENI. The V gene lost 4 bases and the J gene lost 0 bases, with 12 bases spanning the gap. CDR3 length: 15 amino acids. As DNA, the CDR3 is TGTGCCAGCTCACGAAGGGAGGAGATGAACACTGAAGCTTTCTTT. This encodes CASSRREEMNTEAFF.

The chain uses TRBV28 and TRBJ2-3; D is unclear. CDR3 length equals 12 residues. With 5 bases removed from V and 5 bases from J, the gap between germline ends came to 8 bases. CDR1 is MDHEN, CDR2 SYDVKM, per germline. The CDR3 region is CASSVLRDTQYF. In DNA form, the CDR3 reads TGTGCCAGCAGTGTCTTAAGAGATACGCAGTATTTT.

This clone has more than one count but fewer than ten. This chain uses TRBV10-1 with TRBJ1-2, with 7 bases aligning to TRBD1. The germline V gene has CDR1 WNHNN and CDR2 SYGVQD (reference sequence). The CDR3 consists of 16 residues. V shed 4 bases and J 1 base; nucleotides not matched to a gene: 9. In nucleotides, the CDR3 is TGCGCCAGCAGTGGCCCCCTGTCAGGGGGTAACTATGGCTACACCTTC. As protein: CASSGPLSGGNYGYTF.

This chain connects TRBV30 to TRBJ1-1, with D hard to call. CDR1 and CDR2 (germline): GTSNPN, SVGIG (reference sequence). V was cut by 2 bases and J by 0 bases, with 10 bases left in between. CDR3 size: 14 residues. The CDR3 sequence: CAWSLEHMNTEAFF. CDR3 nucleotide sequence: TGTGCCTGGAGTCTGGAACACATGAACACTGAAGCTTTCTTT.

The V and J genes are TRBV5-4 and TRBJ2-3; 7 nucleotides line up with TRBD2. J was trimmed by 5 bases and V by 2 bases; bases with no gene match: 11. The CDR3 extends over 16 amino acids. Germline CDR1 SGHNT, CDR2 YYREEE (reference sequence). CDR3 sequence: CASSFSGGGGQDTQYF. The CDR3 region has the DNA TGTGCCAGCAGCTTTTCTGGGGGGGGAGGCCAAGATACGCAGTATTTT.

This chain's CDR3 is CASSSHAYGDTQYF. The DNA of the CDR3 is TGTGCCAGCAGTTCCCACGCCTACGGTGATACGCAGTATTTT. The chain carries TRBV28 and TRBJ2-3; D is unresolved. Trimming stripped 4 bases from V and 6 bases from J, with 14 bases between. There are 14 residues in the CDR3. CDR1 and CDR2 (germline): MDHEN, SYDVKM.

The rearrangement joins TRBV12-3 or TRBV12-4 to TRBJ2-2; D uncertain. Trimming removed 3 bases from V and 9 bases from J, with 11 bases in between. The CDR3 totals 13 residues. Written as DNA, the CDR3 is TGTGCCAGCAGTTTCGGTCTTAACAGGGAGCTGTTTTTT. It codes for CASSFGLNRELFF.

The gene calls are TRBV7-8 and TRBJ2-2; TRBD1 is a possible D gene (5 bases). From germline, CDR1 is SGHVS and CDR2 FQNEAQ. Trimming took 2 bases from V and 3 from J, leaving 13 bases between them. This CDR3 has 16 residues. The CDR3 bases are TGTGCCAGCAGCTTATTGGTTCCACAGGACACCGGGGAGCTGTTTTTT. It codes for CASSLLVPQDTGELFF.

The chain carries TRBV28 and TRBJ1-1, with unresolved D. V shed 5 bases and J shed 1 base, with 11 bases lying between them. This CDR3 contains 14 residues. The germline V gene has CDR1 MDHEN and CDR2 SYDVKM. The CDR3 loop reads CASSPFRGNTEAFF. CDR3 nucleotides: TGTGCCAGCAGTCCTTTTCGGGGGAACACTGAAGCTTTCTTT.

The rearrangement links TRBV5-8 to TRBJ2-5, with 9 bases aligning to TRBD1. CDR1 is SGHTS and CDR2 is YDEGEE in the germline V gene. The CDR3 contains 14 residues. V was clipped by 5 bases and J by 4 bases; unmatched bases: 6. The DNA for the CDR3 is TGTGCCAGCAGGAGGACAGGGGAAGGAGAGACCCAGTACTTC. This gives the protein CASRRTGEGETQYF.

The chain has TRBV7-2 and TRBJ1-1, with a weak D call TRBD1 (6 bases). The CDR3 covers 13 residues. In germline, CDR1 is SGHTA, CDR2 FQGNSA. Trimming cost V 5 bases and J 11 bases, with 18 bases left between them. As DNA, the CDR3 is TGTGCCAGCAGCGGACGACAGGCAATTGGGGCTTTCTTT. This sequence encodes CASSGRQAIGAFF.

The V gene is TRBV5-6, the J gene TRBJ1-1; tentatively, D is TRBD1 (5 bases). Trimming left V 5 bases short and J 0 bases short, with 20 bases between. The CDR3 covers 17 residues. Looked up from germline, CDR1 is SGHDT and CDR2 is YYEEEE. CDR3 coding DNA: TGTGCCAGCAGGAAAGGGCAGGGAGCCTTAATGAACACTGAAGCTTTCTTT. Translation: CASRKGQGALMNTEAFF.

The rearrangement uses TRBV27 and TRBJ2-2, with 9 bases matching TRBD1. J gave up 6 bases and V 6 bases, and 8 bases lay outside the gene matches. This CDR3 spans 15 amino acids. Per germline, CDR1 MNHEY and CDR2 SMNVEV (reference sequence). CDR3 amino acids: CASSSTGGMPGELFF. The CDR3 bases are TGTGCCAGCAGCTCGACAGGGGGTATGCCCGGGGAGCTGTTTTTT.